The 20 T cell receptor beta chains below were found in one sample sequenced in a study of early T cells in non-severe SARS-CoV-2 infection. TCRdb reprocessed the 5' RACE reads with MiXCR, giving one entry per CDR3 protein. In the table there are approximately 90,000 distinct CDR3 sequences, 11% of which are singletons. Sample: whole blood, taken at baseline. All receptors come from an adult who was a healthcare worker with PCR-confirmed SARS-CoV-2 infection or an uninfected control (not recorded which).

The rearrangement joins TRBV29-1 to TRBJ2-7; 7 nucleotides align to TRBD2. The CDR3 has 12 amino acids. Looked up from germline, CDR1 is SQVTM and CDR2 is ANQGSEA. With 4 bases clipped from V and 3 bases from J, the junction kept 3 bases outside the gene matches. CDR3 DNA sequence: TGCAGCGTTGGTCGGACTAGCTACGAGCAGTACTTC. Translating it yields CSVGRTSYEQYF.

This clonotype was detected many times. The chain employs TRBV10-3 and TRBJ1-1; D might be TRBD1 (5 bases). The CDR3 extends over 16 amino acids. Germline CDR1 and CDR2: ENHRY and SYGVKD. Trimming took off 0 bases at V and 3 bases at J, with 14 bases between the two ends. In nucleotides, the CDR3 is TGTGCCATCAGTGAGTCGCTTCCGGGGGAGGACACTGAAGCTTTCTTT. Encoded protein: CAISESLPGEDTEAFF.

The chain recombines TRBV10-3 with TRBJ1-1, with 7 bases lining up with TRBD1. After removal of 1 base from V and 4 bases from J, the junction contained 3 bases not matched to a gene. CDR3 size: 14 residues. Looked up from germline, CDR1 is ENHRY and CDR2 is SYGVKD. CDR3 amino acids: CAISEWTGGTEAFF. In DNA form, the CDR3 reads TGTGCCATCAGTGAGTGGACAGGCGGCACTGAAGCTTTCTTT.

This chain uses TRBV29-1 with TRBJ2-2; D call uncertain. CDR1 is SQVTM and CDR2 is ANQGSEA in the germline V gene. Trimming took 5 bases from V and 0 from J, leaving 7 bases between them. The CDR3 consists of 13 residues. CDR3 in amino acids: CSVPQPNTGELFF. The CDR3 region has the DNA TGCAGCGTTCCCCAGCCGAACACCGGGGAGCTGTTTTTT.

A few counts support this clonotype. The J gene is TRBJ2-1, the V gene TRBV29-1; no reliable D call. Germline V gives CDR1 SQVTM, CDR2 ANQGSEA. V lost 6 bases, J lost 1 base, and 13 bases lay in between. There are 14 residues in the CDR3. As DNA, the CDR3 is TGCAGCGTGGAACTCCTAGGGTCCTACAATGAGCAGTTCTTC. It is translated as CSVELLGSYNEQFF.

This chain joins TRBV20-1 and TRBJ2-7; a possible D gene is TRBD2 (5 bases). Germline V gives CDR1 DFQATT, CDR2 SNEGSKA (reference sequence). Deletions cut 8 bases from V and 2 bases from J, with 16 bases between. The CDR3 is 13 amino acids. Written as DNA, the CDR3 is TGCAGTACCCGCACTAGAGGCACCTACGAGCAGTACTTC. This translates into CSTRTRGTYEQYF.

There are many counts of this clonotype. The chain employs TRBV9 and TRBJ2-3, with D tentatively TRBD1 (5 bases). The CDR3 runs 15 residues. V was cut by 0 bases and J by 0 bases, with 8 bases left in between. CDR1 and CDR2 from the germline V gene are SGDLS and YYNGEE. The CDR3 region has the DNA TGTGCCAGCAGCGTAGAGGGGTACAGCACAGATACGCAGTATTTT. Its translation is CASSVEGYSTDTQYF.

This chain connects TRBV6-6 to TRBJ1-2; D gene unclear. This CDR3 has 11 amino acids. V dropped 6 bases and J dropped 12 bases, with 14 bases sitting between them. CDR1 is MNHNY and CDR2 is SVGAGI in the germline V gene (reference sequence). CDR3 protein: CASRNVGFHTF. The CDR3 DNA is TGTGCCAGCAGAAACGTGGGGTTCCACACCTTC.

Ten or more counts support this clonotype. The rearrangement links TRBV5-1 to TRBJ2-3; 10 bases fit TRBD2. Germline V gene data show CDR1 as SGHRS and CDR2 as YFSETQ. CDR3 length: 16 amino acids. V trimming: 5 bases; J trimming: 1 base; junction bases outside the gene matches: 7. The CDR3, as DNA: TGCGCCAGCAGTCCTCTCGGGACTAGCGGCACAGATACGCAGTATTTT. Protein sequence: CASSPLGTSGTDTQYF.

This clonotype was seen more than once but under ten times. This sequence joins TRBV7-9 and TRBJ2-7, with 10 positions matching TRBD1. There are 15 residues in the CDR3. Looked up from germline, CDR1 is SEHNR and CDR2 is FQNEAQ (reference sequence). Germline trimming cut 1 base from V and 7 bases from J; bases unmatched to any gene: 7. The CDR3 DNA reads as TGTGCCAGCAGCTTAGGTGGCGGGACAGGGGTAGAGCAGTACTTC. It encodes CASSLGGGTGVEQYF.

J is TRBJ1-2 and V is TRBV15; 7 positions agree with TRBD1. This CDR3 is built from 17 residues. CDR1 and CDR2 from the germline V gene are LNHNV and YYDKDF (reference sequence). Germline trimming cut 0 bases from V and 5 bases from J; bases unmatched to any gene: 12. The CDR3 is CATSRDQGQGEKYGYTF. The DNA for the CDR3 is TGTGCCACCAGCAGAGACCAAGGGCAGGGGGAGAAGTATGGCTACACCTTC.

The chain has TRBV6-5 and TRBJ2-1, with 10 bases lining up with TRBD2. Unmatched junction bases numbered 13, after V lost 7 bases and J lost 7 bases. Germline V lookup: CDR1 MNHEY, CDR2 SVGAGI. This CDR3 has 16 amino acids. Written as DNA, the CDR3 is TGTGCCAGCACCACAACGCGTAGCGGGGGGCGTAATGAGCAGTTCTTC. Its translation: CASTTTRSGGRNEQFF.

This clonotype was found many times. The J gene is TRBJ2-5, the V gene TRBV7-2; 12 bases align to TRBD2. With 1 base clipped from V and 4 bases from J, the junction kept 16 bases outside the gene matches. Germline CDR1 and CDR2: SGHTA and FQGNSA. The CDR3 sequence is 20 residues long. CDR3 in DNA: TGTGCCAGCAGCTTAGGGGAACTAGCGGGAGGCCCCCACGTTGGAGAGACCCAGTACTTC. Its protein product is CASSLGELAGGPHVGETQYF.

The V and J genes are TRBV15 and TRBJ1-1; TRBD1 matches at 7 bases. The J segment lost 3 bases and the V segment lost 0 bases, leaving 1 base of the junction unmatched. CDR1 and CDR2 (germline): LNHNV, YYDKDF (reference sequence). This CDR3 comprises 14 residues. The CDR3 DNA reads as TGTGCCACCAGCAGAGATCAGGGGGACACTGAAGCTTTCTTT. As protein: CATSRDQGDTEAFF.

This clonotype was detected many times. CDR3 DNA: TGTGCCAGCAGCTTAGATGGGTACGAGCAGTACTTC. It translates to CASSLDGYEQYF. The chain links TRBV11-2 to TRBJ2-7; D is ambiguous. The CDR3 spans 12 residues. Germline CDR1 reads SGHAT; CDR2 reads FQNNGV. V lost 0 bases and J lost 4, with 4 bases in between.

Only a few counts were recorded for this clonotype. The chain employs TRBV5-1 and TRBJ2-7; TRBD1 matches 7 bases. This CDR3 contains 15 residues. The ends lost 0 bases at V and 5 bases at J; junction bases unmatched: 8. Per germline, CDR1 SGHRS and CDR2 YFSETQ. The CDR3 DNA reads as TGCGCCAGCAGCTTGGATGACAGGGTCTTGGACGAGCAGTACTTC. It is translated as CASSLDDRVLDEQYF.

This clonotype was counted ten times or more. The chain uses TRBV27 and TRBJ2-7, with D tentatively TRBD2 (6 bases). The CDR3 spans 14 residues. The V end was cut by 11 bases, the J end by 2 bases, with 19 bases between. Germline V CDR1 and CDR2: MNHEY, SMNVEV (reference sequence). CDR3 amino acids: CAVASWTTTYEQYF. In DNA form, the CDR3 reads TGTGCCGTTGCGTCCTGGACTACCACCTACGAGCAGTACTTC.

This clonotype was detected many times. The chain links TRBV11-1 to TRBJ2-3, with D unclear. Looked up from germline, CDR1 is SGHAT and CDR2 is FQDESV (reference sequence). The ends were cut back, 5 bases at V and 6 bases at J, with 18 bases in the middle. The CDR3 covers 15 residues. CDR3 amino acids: CASSHESALPDTQYF. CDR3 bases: TGTGCCAGCAGCCACGAATCAGCACTACCGGATACGCAGTATTTT.

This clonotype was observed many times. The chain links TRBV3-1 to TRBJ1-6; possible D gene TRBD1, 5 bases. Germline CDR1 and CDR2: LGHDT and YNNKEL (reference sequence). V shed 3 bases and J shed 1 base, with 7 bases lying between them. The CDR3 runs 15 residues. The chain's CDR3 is CASSHGASYNSPLHF. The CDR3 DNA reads TGTGCCAGCAGCCACGGGGCATCCTATAATTCACCCCTCCACTTT.

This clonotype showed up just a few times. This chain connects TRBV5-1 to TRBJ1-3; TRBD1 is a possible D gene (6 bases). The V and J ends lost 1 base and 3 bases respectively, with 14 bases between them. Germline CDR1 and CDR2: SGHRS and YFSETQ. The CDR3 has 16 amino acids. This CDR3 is CASSLKISGVGNTIYF. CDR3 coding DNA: TGCGCCAGCAGCTTGAAAATTTCAGGGGTTGGAAACACCATATATTTT. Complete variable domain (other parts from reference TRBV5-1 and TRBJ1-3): KAGVTQTPRYLIKTRGQQVTLSCSPISGHRSVSWYQQTPGQGLQFLFEYFSETQRNKGNFPGRFSGRQFSNSRSEMNVSTLELGDSALYLCASSLKISGVGNTIYFGEGSWLTVV.